This T cell receptor beta chain appears in the sequencing data of a study of T cell changes during pregnancy in multiple sclerosis. CDR3 length: 15 residues. Per germline, CDR1 SEHNR and CDR2 FQNEAQ (reference sequence). The V and J ends lost 4 bases and 4 bases, in that order; junction bases with no gene match: 2. Sequencing was performed with immunoSEQ multiplex PCR; in TCRdb, only in-frame clones are kept and a portion is missing. The data show about 70,000 clones, around nine tenths seen once. The sequenced sample was peripheral blood, obtained in the third trimester of pregnancy. The genes are TRBV7-9 and TRBJ1-4; 11 bases fit TRBD1. The source of this sequence is a female donor with multiple sclerosis, enrolled in a pregnancy study. CDR3: CASSSGTGGNEKLFF. CDR3 nucleotide sequence: TGTGCCAGCAGCTCCGGGACAGGGGGTAATGAAAAACTGTTTTTT.